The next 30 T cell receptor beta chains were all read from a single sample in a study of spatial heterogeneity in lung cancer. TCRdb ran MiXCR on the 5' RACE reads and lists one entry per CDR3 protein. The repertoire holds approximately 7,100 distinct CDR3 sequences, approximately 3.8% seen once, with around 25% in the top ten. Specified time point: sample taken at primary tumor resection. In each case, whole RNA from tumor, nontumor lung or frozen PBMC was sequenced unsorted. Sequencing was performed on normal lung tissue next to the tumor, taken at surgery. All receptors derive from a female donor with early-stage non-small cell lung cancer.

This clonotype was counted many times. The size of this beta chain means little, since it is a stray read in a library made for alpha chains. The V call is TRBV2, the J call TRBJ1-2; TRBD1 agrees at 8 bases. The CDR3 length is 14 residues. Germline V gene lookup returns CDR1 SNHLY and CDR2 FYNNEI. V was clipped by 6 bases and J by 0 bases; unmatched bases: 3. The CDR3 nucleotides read TGTGCCAGCAGGGGACAGGCTTCTAACTATGGCTACACCTTC. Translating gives CASRGQASNYGYTF.

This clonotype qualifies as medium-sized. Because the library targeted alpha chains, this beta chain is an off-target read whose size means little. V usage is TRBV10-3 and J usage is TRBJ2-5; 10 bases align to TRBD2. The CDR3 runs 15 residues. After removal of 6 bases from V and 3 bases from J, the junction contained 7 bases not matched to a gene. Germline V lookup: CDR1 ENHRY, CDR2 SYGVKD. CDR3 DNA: TGTGCCATCAGGGATAGCGGGGGGCTGGAAGAGACCCAGTACTTC. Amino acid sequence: CAIRDSGGLEETQYF.

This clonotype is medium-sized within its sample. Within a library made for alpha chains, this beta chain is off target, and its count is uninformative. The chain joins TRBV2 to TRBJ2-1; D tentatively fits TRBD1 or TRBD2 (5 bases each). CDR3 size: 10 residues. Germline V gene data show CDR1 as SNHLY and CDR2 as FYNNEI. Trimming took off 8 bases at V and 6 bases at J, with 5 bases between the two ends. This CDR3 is CASGGNEQFF. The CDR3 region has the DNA TGTGCCAGCGGGGGCAATGAGCAGTTCTTC. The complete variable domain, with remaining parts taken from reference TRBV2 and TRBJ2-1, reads EPEVTQTPSHQVTQMGQEVILRCVPISNHLYFYWYRQILGQKVEFLVSFYNNEISEKSEIFDDQFSVERPDGSNFTLKIRSTKLEDSAMYFCASGGNEQFFGPGTRLTVL.

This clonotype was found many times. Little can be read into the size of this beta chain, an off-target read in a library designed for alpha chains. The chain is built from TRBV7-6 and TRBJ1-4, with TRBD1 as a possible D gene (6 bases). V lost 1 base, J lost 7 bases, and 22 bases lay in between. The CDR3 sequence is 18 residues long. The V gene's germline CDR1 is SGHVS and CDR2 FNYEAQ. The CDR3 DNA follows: TGTGCCAGCAGCTTAGGGGGAGGGTACAGGGACCTCCGTGAAAAACTGTTTTTT. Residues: CASSLGGGYRDLREKLFF.

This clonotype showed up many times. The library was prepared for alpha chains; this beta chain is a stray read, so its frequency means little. CDR3 bases: TGCAGTGCCCTCGGGACAGGGGAAGAGACCCAGTACTTC. Translating it yields CSALGTGEETQYF. V is TRBV20-1 and J is TRBJ2-5; 10 positions agree with TRBD1. This CDR3 has 13 amino acids. J gave up 3 bases and V 6 bases, and 4 bases lay outside the gene matches. CDR1 DFQATT and CDR2 SNEGSKA come from the germline V gene (reference sequence).

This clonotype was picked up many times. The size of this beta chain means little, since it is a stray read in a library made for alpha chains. CDR3 sequence: CASSLVGIEQFF. The CDR3 DNA follows: TGTGCCAGCAGCTTAGTTGGGATCGAGCAGTTCTTC. V and J are TRBV7-9 and TRBJ2-1, with D unresolved. There are 12 residues in the CDR3. Germline loops: CDR1 SEHNR, CDR2 FQNEAQ (reference sequence). With 1 base removed from V and 10 bases from J, the gap between germline ends came to 8 bases.

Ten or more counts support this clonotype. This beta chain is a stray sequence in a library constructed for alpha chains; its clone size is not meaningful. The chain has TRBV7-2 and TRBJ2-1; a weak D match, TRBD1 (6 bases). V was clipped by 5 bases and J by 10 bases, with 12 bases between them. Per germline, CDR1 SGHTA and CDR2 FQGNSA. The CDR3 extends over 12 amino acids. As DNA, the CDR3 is TGTGCCAGCAGCCCAGGGGTTGGGGAGCAGTTCTTC. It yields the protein CASSPGVGEQFF. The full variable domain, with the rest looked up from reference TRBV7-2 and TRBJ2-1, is GAGVSQSPSNKVTEKGKDVELRCDPISGHTALYWYRQSLGQGLEFLIYFQGNSAPDKSGLPSDRFSAERTGGSVSTLTIQRTQQEDSAVYLCASSPGVGEQFFGPGTRLTVL.

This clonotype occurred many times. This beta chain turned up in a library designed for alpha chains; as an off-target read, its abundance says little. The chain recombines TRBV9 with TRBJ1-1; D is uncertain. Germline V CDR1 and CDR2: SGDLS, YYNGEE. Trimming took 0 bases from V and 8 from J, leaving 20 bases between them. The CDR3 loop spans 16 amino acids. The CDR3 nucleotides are TGTGCCAGCAGCGTAGCCGGGAATAACCCACTGCTGGAAGCTTTCTTT. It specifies CASSVAGNNPLLEAFF.

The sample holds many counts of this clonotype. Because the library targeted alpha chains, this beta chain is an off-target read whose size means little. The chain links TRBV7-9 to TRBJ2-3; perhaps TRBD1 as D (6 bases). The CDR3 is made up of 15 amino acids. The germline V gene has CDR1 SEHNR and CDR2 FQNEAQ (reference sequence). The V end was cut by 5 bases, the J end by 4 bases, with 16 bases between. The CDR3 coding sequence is TGTGCCAGCAGCCAAGCGACTGCAGGGGCAGATACGCAGTATTTT. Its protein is CASSQATAGADTQYF.

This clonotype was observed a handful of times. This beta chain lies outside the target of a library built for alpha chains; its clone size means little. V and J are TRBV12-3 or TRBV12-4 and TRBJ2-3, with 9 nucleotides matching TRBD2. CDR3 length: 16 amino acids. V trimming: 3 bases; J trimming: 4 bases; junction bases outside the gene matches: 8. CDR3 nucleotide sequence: TGTGCCAGCAGTTTGCGGAAGACTAGCGGTGCAGATACGCAGTATTTT. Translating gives CASSLRKTSGADTQYF.

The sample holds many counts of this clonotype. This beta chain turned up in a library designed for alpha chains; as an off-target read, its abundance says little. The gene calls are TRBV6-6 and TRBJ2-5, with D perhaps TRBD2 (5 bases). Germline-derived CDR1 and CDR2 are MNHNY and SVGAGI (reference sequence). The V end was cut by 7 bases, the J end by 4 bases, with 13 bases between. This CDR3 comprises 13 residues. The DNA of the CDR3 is TGTGCCAGCAATAGGGTAGCGACAGAGACCCAGTACTTC. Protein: CASNRVATETQYF.

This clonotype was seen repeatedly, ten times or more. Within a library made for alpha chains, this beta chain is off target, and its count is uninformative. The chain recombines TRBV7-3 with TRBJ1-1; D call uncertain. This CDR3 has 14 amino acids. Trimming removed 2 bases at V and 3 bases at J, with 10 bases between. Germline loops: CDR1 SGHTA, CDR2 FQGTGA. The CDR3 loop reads CASSLLGRDTEAFF. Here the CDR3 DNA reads TGTGCCAGCAGCTTATTGGGGAGGGACACTGAAGCTTTCTTT.

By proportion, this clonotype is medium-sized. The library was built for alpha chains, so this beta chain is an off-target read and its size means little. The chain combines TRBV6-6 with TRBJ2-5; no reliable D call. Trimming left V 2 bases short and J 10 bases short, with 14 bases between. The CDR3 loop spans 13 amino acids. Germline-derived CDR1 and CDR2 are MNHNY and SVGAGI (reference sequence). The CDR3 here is CASSYDPFGDQYF. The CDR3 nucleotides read TGTGCCAGCAGTTACGACCCTTTTGGGGACCAGTACTTC.

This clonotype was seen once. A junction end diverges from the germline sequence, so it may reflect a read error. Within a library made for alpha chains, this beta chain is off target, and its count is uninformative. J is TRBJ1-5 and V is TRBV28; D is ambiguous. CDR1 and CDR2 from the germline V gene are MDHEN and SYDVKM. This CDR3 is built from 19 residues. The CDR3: CASSFSKSTDKNSDQPQHF. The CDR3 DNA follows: TGTGCCAGCAGTTTCTCCAAAAGTACTGACAAGAATAGCGATCAGCCCCAGCATTTT.

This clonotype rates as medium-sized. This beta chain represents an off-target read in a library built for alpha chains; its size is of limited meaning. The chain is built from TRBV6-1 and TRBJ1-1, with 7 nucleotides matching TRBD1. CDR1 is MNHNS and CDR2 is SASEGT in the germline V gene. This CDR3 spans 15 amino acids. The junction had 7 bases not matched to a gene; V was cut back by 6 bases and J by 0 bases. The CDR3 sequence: CASRPWTGMNTEAFF. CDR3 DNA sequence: TGTGCCAGCAGACCGTGGACAGGAATGAACACTGAAGCTTTCTTT.

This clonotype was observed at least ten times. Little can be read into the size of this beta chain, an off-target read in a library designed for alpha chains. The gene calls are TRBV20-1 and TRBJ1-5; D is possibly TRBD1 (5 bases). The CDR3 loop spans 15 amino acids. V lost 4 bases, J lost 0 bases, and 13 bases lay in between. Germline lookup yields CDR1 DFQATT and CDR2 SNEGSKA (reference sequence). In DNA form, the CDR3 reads TGCAGTGCTATCGCTCAGGGATATAGCAATCAGCCCCAGCATTTT. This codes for CSAIAQGYSNQPQHF.

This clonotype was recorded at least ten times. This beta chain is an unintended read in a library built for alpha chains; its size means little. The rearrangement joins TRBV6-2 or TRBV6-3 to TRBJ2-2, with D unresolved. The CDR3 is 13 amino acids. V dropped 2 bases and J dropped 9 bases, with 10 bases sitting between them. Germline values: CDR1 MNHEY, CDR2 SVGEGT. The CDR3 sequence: CASSYLGRRELFF. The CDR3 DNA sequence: TGTGCCAGCAGTTACCTCGGACGGAGGGAGCTGTTTTTT.

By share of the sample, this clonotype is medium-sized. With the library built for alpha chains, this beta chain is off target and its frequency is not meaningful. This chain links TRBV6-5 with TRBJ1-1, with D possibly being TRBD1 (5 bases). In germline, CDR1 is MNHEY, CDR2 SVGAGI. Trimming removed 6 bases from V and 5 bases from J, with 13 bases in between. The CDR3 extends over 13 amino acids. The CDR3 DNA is TGTGCCAGCAGACAAGGGGTCTTGACTGAAGCTTTCTTT. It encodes CASRQGVLTEAFF.

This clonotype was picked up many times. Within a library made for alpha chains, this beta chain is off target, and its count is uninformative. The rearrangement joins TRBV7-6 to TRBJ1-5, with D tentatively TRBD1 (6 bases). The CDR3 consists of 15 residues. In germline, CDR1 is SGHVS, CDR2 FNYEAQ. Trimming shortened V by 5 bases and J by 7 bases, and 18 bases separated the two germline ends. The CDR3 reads CASSPGGGRWQPQHF. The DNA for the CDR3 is TGTGCCAGCAGCCCAGGAGGGGGGCGGTGGCAGCCCCAGCATTTT.

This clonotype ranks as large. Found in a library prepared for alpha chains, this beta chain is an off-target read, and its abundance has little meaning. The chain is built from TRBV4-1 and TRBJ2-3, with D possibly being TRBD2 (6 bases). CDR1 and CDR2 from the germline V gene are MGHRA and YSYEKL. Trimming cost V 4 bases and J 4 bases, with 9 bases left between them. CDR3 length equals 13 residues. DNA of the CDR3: TGCGCCAGCAGCCCCCCGGGGGCAGATACGCAGTATTTT. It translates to CASSPPGADTQYF.

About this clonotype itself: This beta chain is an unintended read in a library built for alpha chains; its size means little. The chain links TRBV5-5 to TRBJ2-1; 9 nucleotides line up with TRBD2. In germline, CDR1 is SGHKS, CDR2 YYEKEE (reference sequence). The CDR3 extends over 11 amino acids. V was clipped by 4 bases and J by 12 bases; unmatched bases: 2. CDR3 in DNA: TGTGCCAGCAGCGGGGGACTAGCGCAGTTCTTC. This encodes CASSGGLAQFF.

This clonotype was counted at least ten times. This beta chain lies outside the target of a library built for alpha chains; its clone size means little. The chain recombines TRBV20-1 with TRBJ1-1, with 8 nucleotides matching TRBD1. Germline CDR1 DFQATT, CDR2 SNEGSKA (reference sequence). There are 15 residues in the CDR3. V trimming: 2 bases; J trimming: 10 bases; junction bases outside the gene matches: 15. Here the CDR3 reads CSARIPGQVQQGAFF. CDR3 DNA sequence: TGCAGTGCTAGAATCCCGGGACAGGTCCAACAAGGAGCTTTCTTT.

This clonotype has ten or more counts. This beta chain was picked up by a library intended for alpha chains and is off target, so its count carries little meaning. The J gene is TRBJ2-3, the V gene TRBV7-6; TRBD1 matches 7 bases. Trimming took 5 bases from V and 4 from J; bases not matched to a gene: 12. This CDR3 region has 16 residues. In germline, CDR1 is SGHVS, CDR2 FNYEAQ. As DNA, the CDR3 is TGTGCCAGCAGCGGTGGAACAGGGGTTTCCGCAGATACGCAGTATTTT. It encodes CASSGGTGVSADTQYF.

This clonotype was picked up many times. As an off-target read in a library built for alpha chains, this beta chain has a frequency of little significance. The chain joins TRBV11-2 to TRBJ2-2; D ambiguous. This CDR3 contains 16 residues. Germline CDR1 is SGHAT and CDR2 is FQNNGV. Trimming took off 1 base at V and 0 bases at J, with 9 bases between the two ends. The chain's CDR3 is CASSLGTFANTGELFF. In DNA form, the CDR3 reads TGTGCCAGCAGCTTAGGAACTTTCGCGAACACCGGGGAGCTGTTTTTT.

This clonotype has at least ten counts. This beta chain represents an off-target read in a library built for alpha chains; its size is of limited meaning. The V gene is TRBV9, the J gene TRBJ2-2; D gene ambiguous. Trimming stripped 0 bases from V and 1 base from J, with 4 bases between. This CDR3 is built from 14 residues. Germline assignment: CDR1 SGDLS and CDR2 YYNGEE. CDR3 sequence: CASSVGLNTGELFF. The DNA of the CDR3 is TGTGCCAGCAGCGTAGGACTGAACACCGGGGAGCTGTTTTTT.

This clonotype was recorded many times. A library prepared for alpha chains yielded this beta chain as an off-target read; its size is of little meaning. CDR3: CATSRDYTIRGYTF. The CDR3 coding sequence is TGTGCCACCAGCAGAGATTACACGATACGGGGCTACACCTTC. The J gene is TRBJ1-2, the V gene TRBV15, with D unresolved. The CDR3 contains 14 residues. Trimming took off 0 bases at V and 8 bases at J, with 13 bases between the two ends. Per the germline V gene, CDR1 is LNHNV and CDR2 is YYDKDF (reference sequence).

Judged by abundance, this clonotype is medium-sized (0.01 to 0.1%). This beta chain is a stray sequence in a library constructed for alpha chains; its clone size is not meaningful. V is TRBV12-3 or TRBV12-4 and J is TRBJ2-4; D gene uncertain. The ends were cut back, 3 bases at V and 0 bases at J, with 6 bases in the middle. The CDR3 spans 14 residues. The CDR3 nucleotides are TGTGCCAGCAGTTTCGCAATAGCCAAAAACATTCAGTACTTC. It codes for CASSFAIAKNIQYF.

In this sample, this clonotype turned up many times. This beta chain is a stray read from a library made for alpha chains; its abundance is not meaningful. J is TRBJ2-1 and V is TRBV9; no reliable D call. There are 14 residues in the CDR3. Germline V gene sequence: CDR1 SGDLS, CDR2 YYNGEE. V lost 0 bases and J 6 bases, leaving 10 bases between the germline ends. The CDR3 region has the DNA TGTGCCAGCAGCGTAGATGGTCCCGGCAATGAGCAGTTCTTC. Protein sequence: CASSVDGPGNEQFF.

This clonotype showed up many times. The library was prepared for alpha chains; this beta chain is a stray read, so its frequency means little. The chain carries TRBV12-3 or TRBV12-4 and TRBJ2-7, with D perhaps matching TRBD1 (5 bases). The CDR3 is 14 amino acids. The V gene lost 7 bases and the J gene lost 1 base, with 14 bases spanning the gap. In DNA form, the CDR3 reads TGTGCCAGCAAGTCGACAGTCGATTCCTACGAGCAGTACTTC. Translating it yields CASKSTVDSYEQYF.

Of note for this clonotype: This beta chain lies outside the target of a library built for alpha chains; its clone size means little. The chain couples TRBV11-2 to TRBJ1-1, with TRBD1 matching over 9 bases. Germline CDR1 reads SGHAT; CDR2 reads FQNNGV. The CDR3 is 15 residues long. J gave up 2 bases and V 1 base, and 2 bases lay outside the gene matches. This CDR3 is CASSLGTGANTEAFF. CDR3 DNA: TGTGCCAGCAGCTTAGGGACAGGGGCCAACACTGAAGCTTTCTTT.